This T cell receptor beta chain was obtained from a study of cytomegalovirus exposure and HLA in healthy donors. PCR was performed using 60 Vbeta and 13 Jbeta primers. The data were produced by immunoSEQ multiplex PCR, yet TCRdb's version contains in-frame clones alone and is incomplete. The sample consists of 150,000 to 200,000 clones, around four fifths of them appearing once. V was pared by 4 bases and J by 3 bases, with 5 bases of the junction left unmatched. Germline V gene data show CDR1 as SGHNT and CDR2 as YYREEE (reference sequence). The CDR3 is 16 residues long. The chain employs TRBV5-4 and TRBJ2-1; 12 bases map to TRBD2. Sequencing used PBMCs. This TCR derives from a man between 50 and 59 years old in good health and CMV-seropositive. The CDR3 coding sequence is TGTGCCAGCAGCGCTAGCGGGAGGGCCGACTACAATGAGCAGTTCTTC. Its protein product is CASSASGRADYNEQFF.